This is a list of T cell receptor beta chains from one sample in a study of response to subunit inactivated influenza vaccine. TCRdb reanalysed the RT-PCR reads using MiXCR and keeps one entry per CDR3 protein. The table records about 190,000 distinct CDR3 sequences, 13% to 15% of them present only once. The source material was CD8+ T cells sorted from PBMCs, sampled more than 4 days after vaccination. All receptors come from a man aged 45-65 years who received an inactivated influenza vaccine. Each CDR3 is given with its conserved first and last residue. D genes are given only for firm matches. Clone size is stated in some rows and not others, as once, few, many or a class when expanded.

size,V,D,J,DNA,CDR3
few,TRBV6-1,TRBD2,TRBJ2-7,TGTGCCAGCAGTGAGATTAGAGCGGGGGCTGGCTACGAGCAGTACTTC,CASSEIRAGAGYEQYF
many,TRBV14,NA,TRBJ2-1,TGTGCCAGCAGCTGGGGGGCCTACAATGAGCAGTTCTTC,CASSWGAYNEQFF
NA,TRBV12-5,TRBD2,TRBJ2-5,TGTGCTAGTGGTTTTCAGGGACTAGCGGTACAAGAGACCCAGTACTTC,CASGFQGLAVQETQYF
few,TRBV12-3/TRBV12-4,TRBD1,TRBJ1-1,TGTGCCAGCATCATCAGGGGGTTCACTGAAGCTTTCTTT,CASIIRGFTEAFF
few,TRBV6-2/TRBV6-3,TRBD2,TRBJ2-1,TGTGCCAGCAGTTACTTCGGGACTAGCGGGGGTGGTGAGCAGTTCTTC,CASSYFGTSGGGEQFF
few,TRBV29-1,NA,TRBJ1-3,TGCAGCGTCGCTCTCCCGGACACCATATATTTT,CSVALPDTIYF
NA,TRBV7-7,TRBD2,TRBJ2-1,TGTGCCAGCAGCCCCCTTTTGCGGGAGGCGCATGAGCAGTTCTTC,CASSPLLREAHEQFF
NA,TRBV6-1,NA,TRBJ1-1,TGTGCCAGCATCCCCCAGGGAGGCACTGAAGCTTTCTTT,CASIPQGGTEAFF
NA,TRBV6-1,NA,TRBJ1-1,TGTGCCAGCAGAGAACGGCCAGACACTGAAGCTTTCTTT,CASRERPDTEAFF
NA,TRBV7-9,NA,TRBJ1-2,TGTGCCAGCAGCTTAGTGTTGTCAGGGATCCAAGGCTACACCTTC,CASSLVLSGIQGYTF
NA,TRBV20-1,TRBD2,TRBJ2-7,TGCAGTGCTAGAGGGACTAGCTCCTACGAGCAGTACTTC,CSARGTSSYEQYF
few,TRBV29-1,NA,TRBJ1-1,TGCAGCGTTGAAAAGGGAATGAACACTGAAGCTTTCTTT,CSVEKGMNTEAFF
few,TRBV29-1,NA,TRBJ1-2,TGCAGCGTTCCAGGACATAGATATGGCTACACCTTC,CSVPGHRYGYTF
NA,TRBV6-5,NA,TRBJ2-3,TGTGCCAGCAGTTACACGTCTAACACAGATACGCAGTATTTT,CASSYTSNTDTQYF
NA,TRBV15,NA,TRBJ1-3,TGTGCCACGAGGGGTTCCGGAAACACCATATATTTT,CATRGSGNTIYF
NA,TRBV25-1,NA,TRBJ1-2,TGTGCCAGCAGTGGAGGTTCGGGCTATGGCTACACCTTC,CASSGGSGYGYTF
NA,TRBV4-2,NA,TRBJ1-3,TGTGCCAGCAGCCACGATCGGGCCTCTGGAAACACCATATATTTT,CASSHDRASGNTIYF
many,TRBV29-1,NA,TRBJ2-2,TGCAGCGTAATTGGACAGAACACCGGGGAGCTGTTTTTT,CSVIGQNTGELFF
NA,TRBV27,TRBD2,TRBJ2-7,TGTGCCAGCAGTTTGGGGGGGTCCGGGGAGCAGTACTTC,CASSLGGSGEQYF
NA,TRBV7-9,TRBD1,TRBJ2-5,TGTGCCAGCAGCAACCGGGACAGGGAATTGATTGAGACCCAGTACTTC,CASSNRDRELIETQYF
few,TRBV10-2,NA,TRBJ2-1,TGCGCCAGCAGTGAGTACGGGATTGGCGGGAATGAGCAGTTCTTC,CASSEYGIGGNEQFF
few,TRBV4-3,NA,TRBJ2-4,TGCGCCAGCAGCCAAGACAGGACCATAGCCAAAAACATTCAGTACTTC,CASSQDRTIAKNIQYF
few,TRBV14,TRBD2,TRBJ2-3,TGTGCCAGCAGCACTCTAGCGGGGGCAAGTGGCACAGATACGCAGTATTTT,CASSTLAGASGTDTQYF
few,TRBV10-3,NA,TRBJ2-7,TGTGCCATCAGTGAATTCGCCTCACGGGCCGACTCCTACGAGCAGTACTTC,CAISEFASRADSYEQYF
NA,TRBV28,TRBD1,TRBJ2-2,TGTGCCAGCAGCATGACAGGGGTTCGCACCGGGGAGCTGTTTTTT,CASSMTGVRTGELFF
few,TRBV29-1,TRBD1,TRBJ1-2,TGCAGCGTTGAAGGGGACAGGGAGGACTATGGCTACACCTTC,CSVEGDREDYGYTF
many,TRBV6-5,NA,TRBJ2-1,TGTGCCAGCAGTTACTCCTCCGGGGGCAATGAGCAGTTCTTC,CASSYSSGGNEQFF
NA,TRBV2,TRBD1,TRBJ2-2,TGTGCCAGCAGTTCCTTCGGGACAGGGGGCATCGGGGAGCTGTTTTTT,CASSSFGTGGIGELFF
few,TRBV7-9,NA,TRBJ2-1,TGTGCCAGCAGCCCCCCGGGAGCGGCATTTTGGCATGAGCAGTTCTTC,CASSPPGAAFWHEQFF
NA,TRBV4-3,NA,TRBJ1-2,TGCGCCAGCAGCCAAGATGCGGCATACTATGGCTACACCTTC,CASSQDAAYYGYTF
many,TRBV7-2,NA,TRBJ2-7,TGTGCCAGCAGCTTATTTGAGACCCACGAGCAGTACTTC,CASSLFETHEQYF
NA,TRBV5-1,TRBD1,TRBJ2-1,TGCGCCAGCAGCCTTGGAACAGGGGGCGGATATGAGCAGTTCTTC,CASSLGTGGGYEQFF
many,TRBV7-2,TRBD2,TRBJ2-3,TGTGCCAGCAGCTTACTAGCGGGGGGGCCTAGCACAGATACGCAGTATTTT,CASSLLAGGPSTDTQYF
many,TRBV12-3/TRBV12-4,NA,TRBJ2-1,TGTGCCAGCAGTTTAGTCGGGAATGGGTACAATGAGCAGTTCTTC,CASSLVGNGYNEQFF
NA,TRBV7-6,NA,TRBJ2-7,TGTGCCAGCAGCCCCCACGGAGGAGGGTCTGACGAGCAGTACTTC,CASSPHGGGSDEQYF